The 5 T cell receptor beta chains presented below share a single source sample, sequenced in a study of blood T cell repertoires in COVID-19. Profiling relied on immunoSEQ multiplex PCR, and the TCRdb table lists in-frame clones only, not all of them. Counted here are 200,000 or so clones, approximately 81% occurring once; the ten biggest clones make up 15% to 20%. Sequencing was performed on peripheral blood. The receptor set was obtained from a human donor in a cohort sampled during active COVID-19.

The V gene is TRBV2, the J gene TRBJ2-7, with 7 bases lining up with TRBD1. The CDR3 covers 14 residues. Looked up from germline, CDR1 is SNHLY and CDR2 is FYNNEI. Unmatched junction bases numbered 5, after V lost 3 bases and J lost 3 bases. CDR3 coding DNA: TGTGCCAGCAGTGAGAACAGGGGTGTCTACGAGCAGTACTTC. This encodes CASSENRGVYEQYF.

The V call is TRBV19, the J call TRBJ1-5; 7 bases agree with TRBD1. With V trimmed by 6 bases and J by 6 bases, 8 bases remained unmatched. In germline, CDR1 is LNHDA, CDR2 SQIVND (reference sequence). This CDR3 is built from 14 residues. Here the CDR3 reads CASSPQGIRQPQHF. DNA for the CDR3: TGTGCCAGTAGCCCACAGGGGATCCGTCAGCCCCAGCATTTT.

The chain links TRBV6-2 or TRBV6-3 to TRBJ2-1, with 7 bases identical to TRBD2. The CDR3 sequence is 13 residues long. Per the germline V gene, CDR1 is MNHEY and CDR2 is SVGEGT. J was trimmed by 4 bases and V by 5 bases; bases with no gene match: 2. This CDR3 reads CASSPAGYNEQFF. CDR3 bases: TGTGCCAGCAGTCCAGCGGGGTACAATGAGCAGTTCTTC.

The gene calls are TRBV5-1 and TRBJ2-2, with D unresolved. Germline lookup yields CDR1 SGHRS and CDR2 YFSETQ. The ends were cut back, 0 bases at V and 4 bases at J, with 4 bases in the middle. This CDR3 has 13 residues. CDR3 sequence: CASSLASTGELFF. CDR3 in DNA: TGCGCCAGCAGCTTGGCGAGCACCGGGGAGCTGTTTTTT.

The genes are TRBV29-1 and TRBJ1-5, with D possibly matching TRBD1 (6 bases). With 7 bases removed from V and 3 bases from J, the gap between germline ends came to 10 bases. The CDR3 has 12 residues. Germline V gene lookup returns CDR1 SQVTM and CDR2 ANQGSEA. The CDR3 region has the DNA TGCAGCGCAGGGGATGACAATCAGCCCCAGCATTTT. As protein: CSAGDDNQPQHF. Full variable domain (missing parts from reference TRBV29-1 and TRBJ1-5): SAVISQKPSRDICQRGTSLTIQCQVDSQVTMMFWYRQQPGQSLTLIATANQGSEATYESGFVIDKFPISRPNLTFSTLTVSNMSPEDSSIYLCSAGDDNQPQHFGDGTRLSIL.